The 29 T cell receptor beta chains presented below share a single source sample, sequenced in a study of identifying expanded T cells in peripheral blood. The data were produced by immunoSEQ multiplex PCR, yet TCRdb's version contains in-frame clones alone and is incomplete. The sample lists 110,000 or so clones; roughly 90% were seen once. Source material: blood. These TCRs come from a person between 18 and 75 years old in good health.

This chain joins TRBV14 and TRBJ1-1; D uncertain. The germline CDR1 and CDR2 sequences are SGHDN and FVKESK. V was pared by 8 bases and J by 4 bases, with 11 bases between. This CDR3 region has 12 residues. The DNA for the CDR3 is TGTGCCAGCGCCGTGGGAATCACTGAAGCTTTCTTT. Amino acids: CASAVGITEAFF.

The V call is TRBV19, the J call TRBJ1-5, with 7 bases lining up with TRBD1. Germline assignment: CDR1 LNHDA and CDR2 SQIVND (reference sequence). CDR3 length: 17 residues. The V gene end was trimmed by 4 bases and the J gene end by 3 bases; junction bases not matched to a gene: 12. The DNA for the CDR3 is TGTGCCAGTAGTAATTCGGTCAGGGGGAGGGTCAATCAGCCCCAGCATTTT. Protein sequence: CASSNSVRGRVNQPQHF.

The gene calls are TRBV7-8 and TRBJ2-5; 9 bases fit TRBD2. Near its end, the DNA agrees better with TRBJ2-7, so the J call may be wrong. Germline-derived CDR1 and CDR2 are SGHVS and FQNEAQ. The CDR3 loop spans 16 amino acids. The CDR3 reads CASSQSSGTSLYEQYF. CDR3 DNA: TGTGCCAGCAGCCAATCTAGCGGGACGTCCCTCTACGAGCAGTACTTC.

V gene TRBV6-1 combines with J gene TRBJ1-4; a possible D gene is TRBD1 (5 bases). The CDR3 sequence is 14 residues long. Trimming stripped 6 bases from V and 0 bases from J, with 8 bases between. Germline values: CDR1 MNHNS, CDR2 SASEGT. The CDR3 nucleotides are TGTGCCAGCAGAACACAGGCAACTAATGAAAAACTGTTTTTT. Its protein is CASRTQATNEKLFF.

This sequence joins TRBV28 and TRBJ2-5; 7 bases agree with TRBD1. Germline CDR1 is MDHEN and CDR2 is SYDVKM. This CDR3 is built from 15 residues. Trimming cost V 7 bases and J 2 bases; bases outside gene matches: 10. CDR3 in DNA: TGTGCCAGCAACCCTGGCGGACAGGAGCAAGAGACCCAGTACTTC. Its protein is CASNPGGQEQETQYF.

V usage is TRBV11-3 and J usage is TRBJ2-3; D is unclear. Trimming took off 5 bases at V and 1 base at J, with 7 bases between the two ends. The V gene's germline CDR1 is SGHNT and CDR2 YENEEA. The CDR3 runs 13 residues. The CDR3 region has the DNA TGTGCCAGCAGCCCTGGTGGCACAGATACGCAGTATTTT. Its translation is CASSPGGTDTQYF. The full variable domain, in which reference TRBV11-3 and TRBJ2-3 provide the parts outside the CDR3, is EAGVVQSPRYKIIEKKQPVAFWCNPISGHNTLYWYLQNLGQGPELLIRYENEEAVDDSQLPKDRFSAERLKGVDSTLKIQPAELGDSAVYLCASSPGGTDTQYFGPGTRLTVL.

J is TRBJ2-7 and V is TRBV9, with D maybe TRBD1 (5 bases). Germline CDR1 is SGDLS and CDR2 is YYNGEE. V shed 3 bases and J shed 4 bases, with 14 bases lying between them. The CDR3 consists of 14 residues. CDR3 amino acids: CASSGTGDPYEQYF. The CDR3 bases are TGTGCCAGCAGCGGAACAGGAGACCCTTACGAGCAGTACTTC.

V gene TRBV5-1 combines with J gene TRBJ2-5; TRBD1 aligns across 9 bases. J was trimmed by 6 bases and V by 3 bases; bases with no gene match: 9. Germline CDR1 SGHRS, CDR2 YFSETQ. This CDR3 region has 15 residues. The CDR3 here is CASSSSGTGIQTQYF. In nucleotides, the CDR3 is TGCGCCAGCAGCTCCTCCGGGACAGGGATTCAGACCCAGTACTTC.

This clone has only a few counts. The chain has TRBV6-1 and TRBJ2-7; 8 bases are a match to TRBD1. V shed 2 bases, J shed 0 bases, and the junction held 6 bases outside the gene matches. The CDR3 has 16 residues. Germline CDR1 reads MNHNS; CDR2 reads SASEGT. The CDR3 here is CASSEIRGTGSYEQYF. In DNA, the CDR3 is TGTGCCAGCAGTGAAATACGGGGGACAGGCTCCTACGAGCAGTACTTC.

The chain joins TRBV9 to TRBJ2-7; TRBD1 might be the D (6 bases). The CDR3 is 14 amino acids. CDR1 SGDLS and CDR2 YYNGEE come from the germline V gene. Trimming took 1 base from V and 5 from J, leaving 13 bases between them. The chain's CDR3 is CASSVWDTPDEQYF. DNA for the CDR3: TGTGCCAGCAGCGTATGGGACACCCCGGACGAGCAGTACTTC.

The rearrangement joins TRBV7-9 to TRBJ2-7, with TRBD1 matching 8 bases. Germline trimming cut 5 bases from V and 2 bases from J; bases unmatched to any gene: 8. The CDR3 sequence is 15 residues long. The V gene's germline CDR1 is SEHNR and CDR2 FQNEAQ (reference sequence). CDR3 region: CASSTDRDGPYEQYF. Here the CDR3 DNA reads TGTGCCAGCAGCACGGACAGGGACGGACCCTACGAGCAGTACTTC.

This chain joins TRBV18 and TRBJ2-5; the D gene could be TRBD1 or TRBD2 (6 bases each). The germline V and J ends were trimmed by 0 bases and 2 bases, with 10 bases remaining between them. CDR3 length: 15 amino acids. Germline assignment: CDR1 KGHSH and CDR2 LQKENI. The chain's CDR3 is CASSPPAGHQETQYF. Here the CDR3 DNA reads TGTGCCAGCTCACCACCGGCGGGACATCAAGAGACCCAGTACTTC.

The chain uses TRBV11-2 and TRBJ1-4; D might be TRBD1 (5 bases). This CDR3 is built from 14 residues. Trimming pared 5 bases from V and 2 bases from J, leaving 9 bases between. Germline V gives CDR1 SGHAT, CDR2 FQNNGV. In nucleotides, the CDR3 is TGTGCCAGCAGCCCACGGGGGACTAATGAAAAACTGTTTTTT. Encoded protein: CASSPRGTNEKLFF.

The chain is built from TRBV28 and TRBJ2-2; D unclear. CDR1 is MDHEN and CDR2 is SYDVKM in the germline V gene. Trimming removed 3 bases from V and 3 bases from J, with 8 bases in between. The CDR3 has 14 amino acids. This chain's CDR3 is CASSFRVDTGELFF. CDR3 bases: TGTGCCAGCAGTTTTAGGGTGGACACCGGGGAGCTGTTTTTT.

The chain is built from TRBV2 and TRBJ1-5; D perhaps matches TRBD1 (6 bases). The CDR3 runs 14 residues. Germline V gene sequence: CDR1 SNHLY, CDR2 FYNNEI. V was cut by 6 bases and J by 3 bases, with 12 bases left in between. CDR3 sequence reads: CASRLGQLNQPQHF. The CDR3 DNA is TGTGCCAGCAGACTTGGACAGCTCAATCAGCCCCAGCATTTT.

This clone was seen a single time. The chain has TRBV6-5 and TRBJ2-2; perhaps TRBD1 as D (6 bases). Trimming removed 7 bases at V and 6 bases at J, with 15 bases between. CDR1 MNHEY and CDR2 SVGAGI come from the germline V gene. There are 14 residues in the CDR3. The CDR3 loop reads CASTSPRGSGELFF. The CDR3 nucleotides are TGTGCCAGCACTAGCCCCAGGGGATCCGGGGAGCTGTTTTTT.

V gene TRBV7-7 combines with J gene TRBJ2-2; TRBD1 or TRBD2 may be the D gene (6 bases each). Per the germline V gene, CDR1 is SSHAT and CDR2 is FNYEAQ (reference sequence). V lost 5 bases and J lost 5, with 9 bases in between. The CDR3 runs 13 residues. CDR3 in amino acids: CASSLGGTGELFF. The CDR3 DNA is TGTGCCAGCAGCCTAGGGGGGACCGGGGAGCTGTTTTTT.

The chain combines TRBV28 with TRBJ1-1; D is possibly TRBD1 (6 bases). Germline loops: CDR1 MDHEN, CDR2 SYDVKM. This CDR3 region has 16 residues. V lost 6 bases, J lost 1 base, and 18 bases lay in between. As DNA, the CDR3 is TGTGCCAGCAGGGATTCACAGGGAAAAGGGAACACTGAAGCTTTCTTT. It translates to CASRDSQGKGNTEAFF.

The chain employs TRBV4-3 and TRBJ2-3; 8 nucleotides align to TRBD1. CDR1 and CDR2 (germline): LGHNA, YSLEER. The CDR3 is 15 residues long. V lost 4 bases and J lost 6; bases outside the gene matches: 9. CDR3 nucleotide sequence: TGCGCCAGCAGCCTAGAAGGGCAGGGGGCGGATACGCAGTATTTT. Translated, it gives CASSLEGQGADTQYF.

The chain is built from TRBV6-6 and TRBJ1-2; possible D gene TRBD1, 5 bases. Trimming shortened V by 2 bases and J by 3 bases, and 13 bases separated the two germline ends. Germline CDR1 MNHNY, CDR2 SVGAGI (reference sequence). This CDR3 has 15 amino acids. The DNA for the CDR3 is TGTGCCAGCAGTTACGCCGACAGCCCTTACTATGGCTACACCTTC. This gives the protein CASSYADSPYYGYTF.

V usage is TRBV5-8 and J usage is TRBJ2-1; no firm D call. V lost 4 bases to trimming and J lost 7 bases, with 15 bases between them. This CDR3 is built from 14 residues. Per germline, CDR1 SGHTS and CDR2 YDEGEE. CDR3 coding DNA: TGTGCCAGCAGCCCTTTAAACCAGTTGAATGAGCAGTTCTTC. This encodes CASSPLNQLNEQFF.

This chain links TRBV10-3 with TRBJ2-7; possible D gene TRBD2, 7 bases. V was clipped by 0 bases and J by 5 bases, with 14 bases between them. The CDR3 length is 15 residues. The germline CDR1 and CDR2 sequences are ENHRY and SYGVKD. DNA for the CDR3: TGTGCCATCAGTGAGTCGATAGGGGGGAGGGACGAGCAGTACTTC. Amino acids: CAISESIGGRDEQYF.

CDR3 sequence (DNA): TGTGCCAGCAGTCTAGACAGGGTCTATGGCTACACCTTC. Translating gives CASSLDRVYGYTF. This chain links TRBV28 with TRBJ1-2; 7 nucleotides match TRBD1. The V gene's germline CDR1 is MDHEN and CDR2 SYDVKM. The ends lost 5 bases at V and 4 bases at J; junction bases unmatched: 4. This CDR3 is 13 amino acids long.

This clone was counted a few times. The V gene is TRBV5-5, the J gene TRBJ2-1, with D maybe TRBD1 (6 bases). The length of the CDR3 is 14 residues. Germline CDR1 reads SGHKS; CDR2 reads YYEKEE (reference sequence). V shed 0 bases and J shed 5 bases, with 9 bases lying between them. The CDR3 is CASSLGTGNNEQFF. The CDR3 nucleotides are TGTGCCAGCAGCTTGGGCACAGGGAACAATGAGCAGTTCTTC.

The chain couples TRBV11-2 to TRBJ2-3, with D perhaps matching TRBD2 (6 bases). Trimming took 5 bases from V and 4 from J, leaving 10 bases between them. Germline CDR1 is SGHAT and CDR2 is FQNNGV. The CDR3 loop spans 13 amino acids. The chain's CDR3 is CASSAGGADTQYF. The CDR3 nucleotides are TGTGCCAGCAGCGCCGGAGGGGCAGATACGCAGTATTTT.

The genes are TRBV19 and TRBJ1-4; TRBD1 agrees at 9 bases. V was pared by 5 bases and J by 1 base, with 8 bases of the junction left unmatched. The CDR3 spans 17 residues. Per the germline V gene, CDR1 is LNHDA and CDR2 is SQIVND (reference sequence). The DNA of the CDR3 is TGTGCCAGTAGTTCCTTACAGGGGGCAGTAACTAATGAAAAACTGTTTTTT. Translation gives CASSSLQGAVTNEKLFF.

The chain has TRBV19 and TRBJ1-1; 7 nucleotides align to TRBD1. V dropped 4 bases and J dropped 0; count of bases not matched to a gene: 2. Germline V lookup: CDR1 LNHDA, CDR2 SQIVND (reference sequence). The CDR3 has 14 amino acids. CDR3 coding DNA: TGTGCCAGTAGTAAGACAGGGATGAACACTGAAGCTTTCTTT. This gives the protein CASSKTGMNTEAFF.

This clone was found a few times. V and J are TRBV2 and TRBJ2-2; TRBD2 matches 7 bases. V trimming: 6 bases; J trimming: 2 bases; junction bases outside the gene matches: 3. From germline, CDR1 is SNHLY and CDR2 FYNNEI. The length of the CDR3 is 14 residues. CDR3 nucleotides: TGTGCCAGCAGGGCGGGAGTTAACACCGGGGAGCTGTTTTTT. Translation: CASRAGVNTGELFF.

The chain couples TRBV13 to TRBJ2-2; 7 nucleotides align to TRBD1. CDR3 size: 15 residues. CDR1 is PRHDT, CDR2 FYEKMQ, per germline (reference sequence). V was clipped by 5 bases and J by 5 bases; unmatched bases: 8. The CDR3 nucleotides read TGTGCCAGCAGCCTACCGACAGGGTTTACCGGGGAGCTGTTTTTT. It yields the protein CASSLPTGFTGELFF.